This T cell receptor (beta chain) is from a study of T cells after yellow fever vaccination. The TCR cDNA carried a universal primer site and UMIs from 5'RACE template switching. TCRdb re-analysed the 5' RACE reads in MiXCR, keeping a single row per CDR3 protein. Counted here are more than 300,000 distinct CDR3 sequences, roughly 10% occurring once; the ten biggest clones make up over 3%. Overall study results and limits: Re-detected after boosting: most primary clones, about 95% of CD4 and 88% of CD8.

CDR3 size: 17 residues. In germline, CDR1 is SGHNT, CDR2 YYREEE (reference sequence). J gave up 9 bases and V 1 base, and 15 bases lay outside the gene matches. This clonotype turned up a few times. Its antigen is as yet unknown. The TCR sequence derives from a man younger than 30 who received the YFV17D yellow fever vaccine. This sample comprised CD4+ T cells sorted from PBMCs, obtained 45 days after the yellow fever booster vaccination. The V call is TRBV5-4, the J call TRBJ2-1; 8 positions agree with TRBD2. The CDR3 region is CASSLTGRGGQGAEQFF. The CDR3 bases are TGTGCCAGCAGCTTGACGGGCCGGGGGGGCCAAGGTGCTGAGCAGTTCTTC. Looking up the rest from reference TRBV5-4 and TRBJ2-1 gives the full variable domain: ETGVTQSPTHLIKTRGQQVTLRCSSQSGHNTVSWYQQALGQGPQFIFQYYREEENGRGNFPPRFSGLQFPNYSSELNVNALELDDSALYLCASSLTGRGGQGAEQFFGPGTRLTVL.